Below, 24 T cell receptor beta chains from the same sample are listed, as sequenced in a study of T cell responses to AZD1222 COVID-19 vaccine. Sequencing was performed with immunoSEQ multiplex PCR; in TCRdb, only in-frame clones are kept and a portion is missing. This table holds fewer than 200,000 clones, roughly 92% found once. The material was peripheral blood, obtained on day 0 of AZD1222 vaccination. These receptors were taken from an adult in good health.

The chain recombines TRBV3-1 (or the pseudogene TRBV3-2) with TRBJ1-5; D call uncertain. CDR1 and CDR2 (germline): LGHDT, YNNKEL (reference sequence). There are 15 residues in the CDR3. With 4 bases removed from V and 1 base from J, the gap between germline ends came to 11 bases. CDR3 in DNA: TGTGCCAGCAGCCCCAACGTGGGGAGCAATCAGCCCCAGCATTTT. This encodes CASSPNVGSNQPQHF.

The rearrangement links TRBV7-2 to TRBJ1-5, with D unresolved. The CDR3 is 13 residues long. V gave up 1 base and J gave up 4 bases, with 5 bases separating them. Germline lookup yields CDR1 SGHTA and CDR2 FQGNSA. The CDR3 DNA follows: TGTGCCAGCAGCTTAGAGGTAAATCAGCCCCAGCATTTT. It translates to CASSLEVNQPQHF. Using reference TRBV7-2 and TRBJ1-5 for the parts outside the CDR3, the full variable domain is GAGVSQSPSNKVTEKGKDVELRCDPISGHTALYWYRQSLGQGLEFLIYFQGNSAPDKSGLPSDRFSAERTGGSVSTLTIQRTQQEDSAVYLCASSLEVNQPQHFGDGTRLSIL.

CDR3: CASSGNSNTEAFF. The DNA of the CDR3 is TGTGCCAGCAGCGGCAATTCGAACACTGAAGCTTTCTTT. This chain joins TRBV11-3 and TRBJ1-1, with no clear D. Trimming left V 5 bases short and J 1 base short, with 8 bases between. There are 13 residues in the CDR3. Germline V lookup: CDR1 SGHNT, CDR2 YENEEA.

About this clone itself: Other DNA sequences of this sample code for an identical CDR3. The V gene is TRBV9, the J gene TRBJ2-5; D is perhaps TRBD1 or TRBD2 (6 bases each). CDR3 length: 13 residues. Trimming removed 0 bases from V and 5 bases from J, with 8 bases in between. The germline V gene encodes CDR1 SGDLS and CDR2 YYNGEE. In DNA form, the CDR3 reads TGTGCCAGCAGCGTAGGAGGGGGGGAGACCCAGTACTTC. It codes for CASSVGGGETQYF.

V gene TRBV20-1 combines with J gene TRBJ1-1; D is ambiguous. The germline gives CDR1 DFQATT, CDR2 SNEGSKA (reference sequence). The CDR3 is 10 amino acids. V was shortened by 4 bases and J by 5 bases, with 5 bases between the two germline ends. The CDR3 here is CSATGTEAFF. The CDR3 coding sequence is TGCAGTGCTACGGGTACTGAAGCTTTCTTT.

This clone appeared once. This sequence joins TRBV4-1 and TRBJ1-2; D not certain. The germline CDR1 and CDR2 sequences are MGHRA and YSYEKL. The CDR3 contains 14 residues. The V gene lost 3 bases and the J gene lost 4 bases, with 12 bases spanning the gap. As DNA, the CDR3 is TGCGCCAGCAGCCAGGCCTCTCCCGTCTATGGCTACACCTTC. Translated, it gives CASSQASPVYGYTF.

The V gene is TRBV13, the J gene TRBJ1-1; 10 bases align to TRBD1. The CDR3 is 15 residues long. Germline V gene lookup returns CDR1 PRHDT and CDR2 FYEKMQ (reference sequence). Losses at the gene ends were 5 bases for V and 4 bases for J; bases not matched to a gene: 7. In nucleotides, the CDR3 is TGTGCCAGCAGCGCCAGACAGGGGGCGACCACTGAAGCTTTCTTT. Protein: CASSARQGATTEAFF.

This chain uses TRBV5-1 with TRBJ1-2; D remains ambiguous. The ends were cut back, 2 bases at V and 0 bases at J, with 8 bases in the middle. Germline V gives CDR1 SGHRS, CDR2 YFSETQ. The CDR3 runs to 14 residues. As DNA, the CDR3 is TGCGCCAGCAGCTTAGAGAATCCTAACTATGGCTACACCTTC. Translating it yields CASSLENPNYGYTF.

V and J are TRBV5-1 and TRBJ1-2, with TRBD1 as a possible D gene (6 bases). There are 22 residues in the CDR3. Germline lookup yields CDR1 SGHRS and CDR2 YFSETQ. Trimming took off 3 bases at V and 2 bases at J, with 35 bases between the two ends. For the CDR3, the DNA is TGCGCCAGCAGCTCCTCACAAATAATGCCTCATCTTGGGGGCAGTTGGAACTATGGCTACACCTTC. It specifies CASSSSQIMPHLGGSWNYGYTF. The full variable domain, its missing parts supplied by reference TRBV5-1 and TRBJ1-2, is KAGVTQTPRYLIKTRGQQVTLSCSPISGHRSVSWYQQTPGQGLQFLFEYFSETQRNKGNFPGRFSGRQFSNSRSEMNVSTLELGDSALYLCASSSSQIMPHLGGSWNYGYTFGSGTRLTVV.

The chain has TRBV7-2 and TRBJ1-4; TRBD1 is a possible D gene (5 bases). V lost 5 bases, J lost 7 bases, and 17 bases lay in between. The CDR3 runs to 15 residues. Germline-derived CDR1 and CDR2 are SGHTA and FQGNSA. The CDR3 reads CASSRMQGTGEKLFF. In nucleotides, the CDR3 is TGTGCCAGCAGCAGAATGCAGGGAACGGGTGAAAAACTGTTTTTT. The full variable domain, with the rest looked up from reference TRBV7-2 and TRBJ1-4, is GAGVSQSPSNKVTEKGKDVELRCDPISGHTALYWYRQSLGQGLEFLIYFQGNSAPDKSGLPSDRFSAERTGGSVSTLTIQRTQQEDSAVYLCASSRMQGTGEKLFFGSGTQLSVL.

The genes are TRBV5-1 and TRBJ1-4; D is possibly TRBD1 (5 bases). Germline-derived CDR1 and CDR2 are SGHRS and YFSETQ. Trimming took off 0 bases at V and 7 bases at J, with 10 bases between the two ends. CDR3 length: 14 residues. CDR3 protein: CASSLGGWGEKLFF. The CDR3 DNA reads as TGCGCCAGCAGCTTGGGGGGCTGGGGTGAAAAACTGTTTTTT.

In this sample, this clone turned up once. J is TRBJ2-5 and V is TRBV9; TRBD2 agrees at 14 bases. Germline CDR1 reads SGDLS; CDR2 reads YYNGEE. After removal of 3 bases from V and 2 bases from J, the junction contained 3 bases not matched to a gene. This CDR3 is 16 amino acids long. This chain's CDR3 is CASSGLAGGPQETQYF. CDR3 bases: TGTGCCAGCAGCGGACTAGCGGGGGGGCCACAAGAGACCCAGTACTTC.

J is TRBJ2-2 and V is TRBV7-2; D remains ambiguous. Germline CDR1 reads SGHTA; CDR2 reads FQGNSA. CDR3 length equals 13 residues. V dropped 8 bases and J dropped 8 bases, with 15 bases sitting between them. For the CDR3, the DNA is TGTGCCAGCGCCTTAATGATCAGGGGGGAGCTGTTTTTT. Translated, it gives CASALMIRGELFF.

This clone has a handful of counts. V and J are TRBV10-3 and TRBJ2-7, with TRBD2 matching over 7 bases. J gave up 1 base and V 2 bases, and 5 bases lay outside the gene matches. Germline assignment: CDR1 ENHRY and CDR2 SYGVKD. CDR3 length: 15 residues. The CDR3 bases are TGTGCCATCAGTGAGAGGGCTAGCGGATCCTACGAGCAGTACTTC. Translating gives CAISERASGSYEQYF.

The chain employs TRBV5-1 and TRBJ1-1; no firm D call. V was cut by 4 bases and J by 2 bases, with 18 bases left in between. Germline V CDR1 and CDR2: SGHRS, YFSETQ. The CDR3 is 16 residues long. For the CDR3, the DNA is TGCGCCAGCAGCGTAACAGTACCCTCTTATAACACTGAAGCTTTCTTT. This encodes CASSVTVPSYNTEAFF.

This chain joins TRBV28 and TRBJ1-6; the match to TRBD1 covers 7 bases. This CDR3 is 14 amino acids long. J was trimmed by 13 bases and V by 6 bases; bases with no gene match: 12. The germline CDR1 and CDR2 sequences are MDHEN and SYDVKM. This chain's CDR3 is CASRPPGGIWPLHF. The CDR3 coding sequence is TGTGCCAGCAGACCCCCAGGGGGAATCTGGCCCCTCCACTTT. Variable domain in full (rest from reference TRBV28 and TRBJ1-6): DVKVTQSSRYLVKRTGEKVFLECVQDMDHENMFWYRQDPGLGLRLIYFSYDVKMKEKGDIPEGYSVSREKKERFSLILESASTNQTSMYLCASRPPGGIWPLHFGNGTRLTVT.

The V gene is TRBV30, the J gene TRBJ1-2; the D gene is possibly TRBD1 (5 bases). The germline gives CDR1 GTSNPN, CDR2 SVGIG (reference sequence). V lost 0 bases, J lost 7 bases, and 9 bases lay in between. This CDR3 region has 12 residues. CDR3 sequence (DNA): TGTGCCTGGAGTGTAGGTGGGGGTGGCTACACCTTC. Translated, it gives CAWSVGGGGYTF. Drawing the rest from reference TRBV30 and TRBJ1-2, the complete variable domain is SQTIHQWPATLVQPVGSPLSLECTVEGTSNPNLYWYRQAAGRGLQLLFYSVGIGQISSEVPQNLSASRPQDRQFILSSKKLLLSDSGFYLCAWSVGGGGYTFGSGTRLTVV.

V and J are TRBV28 and TRBJ2-7; a weak D match, TRBD2 (5 bases). CDR3 size: 22 residues. Trimming removed 4 bases at V and 3 bases at J, with 37 bases between. The germline CDR1 and CDR2 sequences are MDHEN and SYDVKM. This chain's CDR3 is CASSSATMAFDNRGGLIYEQYV. CDR3 DNA: TGTGCCAGCAGTTCCGCCACGATGGCATTTGACAATCGGGGTGGCCTTATCTACGAGCAGTACGTC.

CDR3 sequence reads: CASSLGQDTEAFF. The CDR3 nucleotides read TGCGCCAGCAGCTTAGGACAGGACACTGAAGCTTTCTTT. V gene TRBV5-1 combines with J gene TRBJ1-1, with 7 bases identical to TRBD1. V was clipped by 2 bases and J by 3 bases; unmatched bases: 1. The CDR3 is 13 residues long. Germline V gives CDR1 SGHRS, CDR2 YFSETQ.

V gene TRBV6-2 or TRBV6-3 combines with J gene TRBJ1-1; weak D call: TRBD1 (5 bases). Germline CDR1 is MNHEY and CDR2 is SVGEGT. This CDR3 spans 16 amino acids. The germline V and J ends were trimmed by 4 bases and 5 bases, with 20 bases remaining between them. The CDR3 DNA reads as TGTGCCAGCAGTTCGGTTTTTTCCGGGGGTTGGACTGAAGCTTTCTTT. Protein: CASSSVFSGGWTEAFF.

CDR3 loop: CASSQDGGTFEKLFF. The CDR3 nucleotides read TGTGCCAGCAGCCAAGATGGCGGGACATTTGAAAAACTGTTTTTT. The V and J genes are TRBV3-1 (or the pseudogene TRBV3-2) and TRBJ1-4, with a weak D call TRBD1 (6 bases). Germline lookup yields CDR1 LGHDT and CDR2 YNNKEL (reference sequence). Between the trimmed V and J ends, which lost 0 bases and 7 bases, there was a span of 12 bases. The CDR3 totals 15 residues.

The chain links TRBV18 to TRBJ1-3, with TRBD1 as a possible D gene (6 bases). V was cut by 6 bases and J by 4 bases, with 13 bases left in between. Germline-derived CDR1 and CDR2 are KGHSH and LQKENI. This CDR3 contains 14 residues. The CDR3, as DNA: TGTGCCAGCTCGCCGAACGGGGGCGGAAACACCATATATTTT. Encoded protein: CASSPNGGGNTIYF.

V usage is TRBV6-2 or TRBV6-3 and J usage is TRBJ1-5, with TRBD1 matching 10 bases. Trimming cost V 5 bases and J 3 bases; bases outside gene matches: 13. Germline-derived CDR1 and CDR2 are MNHEY and SVGEGT. The CDR3 consists of 18 residues. The CDR3 DNA reads TGTGCCAGCAGTCAGCTCCGGGACAGGGGACTTAACAATCAGCCCCAGCATTTT. This gives the protein CASSQLRDRGLNNQPQHF.

The J gene is TRBJ2-1, the V gene TRBV7-9, with D possibly TRBD1 on 6 matching bases. Germline loops: CDR1 SEHNR, CDR2 FQNEAQ (reference sequence). This CDR3 comprises 15 residues. Trimming removed 4 bases from V and 3 bases from J, with 13 bases in between. As DNA, the CDR3 is TGTGCCAGCAGCTCGACAGGTTTGCTCTACAATGAGCAGTTCTTC. Translating it yields CASSSTGLLYNEQFF.